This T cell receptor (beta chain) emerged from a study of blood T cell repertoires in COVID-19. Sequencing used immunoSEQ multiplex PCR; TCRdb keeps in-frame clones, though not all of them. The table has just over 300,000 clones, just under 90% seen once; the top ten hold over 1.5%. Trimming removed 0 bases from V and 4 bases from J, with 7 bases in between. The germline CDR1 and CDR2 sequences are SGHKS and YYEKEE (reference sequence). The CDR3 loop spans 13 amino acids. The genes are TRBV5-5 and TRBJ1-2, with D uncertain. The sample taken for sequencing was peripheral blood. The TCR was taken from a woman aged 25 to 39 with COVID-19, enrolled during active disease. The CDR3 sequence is CASSLGRPYGYTF. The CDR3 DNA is TGTGCCAGCAGCTTGGGGCGGCCCTATGGCTACACCTTC.